The 21 T cell receptor beta chains below come from one sample, sequenced in a study of CD8+ T cells in alopecia areata. Extracted from the samples, RNA was reverse transcribed into cDNA to serve as the sequencing template. Clones were sequenced by immunoSEQ multiplex PCR, and TCRdb holds only the in-frame ones, with some missing. The table shows around 170,000 clones, with 45% to 60% occurring only once. Treatment indicated: oral pan-JAK inhibitor, 5-10 mg twice daily. The sequences come from CD8+ T cells sorted from blood, collected between weeks 51 and 52, from a patient treated with tofacitinib. Every receptor here comes from a human donor with alopecia areata.

The CDR3 is CASGNPLTGNTEAFF. The CDR3 nucleotides read TGTGCTAGTGGAAACCCCCTAACGGGGAACACTGAAGCTTTCTTT. V gene TRBV12-5 combines with J gene TRBJ1-1; D not certain. Germline V gene sequence: CDR1 LGHNT, CDR2 FRNRAP. V lost 6 bases and J lost 1, with 15 bases in between. The CDR3 spans 15 residues.

The rearrangement links TRBV27 to TRBJ2-5; TRBD2 is a possible D gene (5 bases). The V gene's germline CDR1 is MNHEY and CDR2 SMNVEV (reference sequence). CDR3 size: 11 residues. Trimming took 8 bases from V and 4 from J, leaving 8 bases between them. Here the CDR3 DNA reads TGTGCCAGCGCGGGCCCAGAGACCCAGTACTTC. Translation: CASAGPETQYF.

This clone was observed a handful of times. The CDR3 loop is CASSAGQNYGYTF. As DNA, the CDR3 is TGCGCCAGCAGCGCGGGACAGAACTATGGCTACACCTTC. This rearrangement joins TRBV5-1 to TRBJ1-2, with 7 bases that match TRBD1. Unmatched junction bases numbered 2, after V lost 4 bases and J lost 2 bases. The CDR3 sequence is 13 residues long. Germline V gene sequence: CDR1 SGHRS, CDR2 YFSETQ.

The chain uses TRBV6-1 and TRBJ1-2; 7 bases are a match to TRBD1. Germline V lookup: CDR1 MNHNS, CDR2 SASEGT. The CDR3 loop spans 13 amino acids. J gave up 2 bases and V 10 bases, and 7 bases lay outside the gene matches. The DNA for the CDR3 is TGTGCCATTCCCGGGACAGAGAACTATGGCTACACCTTC. Translated: CAIPGTENYGYTF.

The genes are TRBV4-1 and TRBJ2-1; TRBD2 matches at 16 bases. Trimming at V came to 3 bases and at J to 3 bases, leaving 8 bases not matched to a gene. Germline CDR1 MGHRA, CDR2 YSYEKL. CDR3 size: 19 residues. This chain's CDR3 is CASSHPGLAGGPNYNEQFF. CDR3 sequence (DNA): TGCGCCAGCAGCCACCCGGGACTAGCGGGGGGGCCGAACTACAATGAGCAGTTCTTC.

The rearrangement joins TRBV7-9 to TRBJ1-4; D ambiguous. The CDR3 is 13 residues long. Trimming removed 3 bases from V and 7 bases from J, with 9 bases in between. Per germline, CDR1 SEHNR and CDR2 FQNEAQ (reference sequence). The CDR3 here is CASSFEGIEKLFF. For the CDR3, the DNA is TGTGCCAGCAGCTTCGAAGGAATTGAAAAACTGTTTTTT. The full variable domain, in which reference TRBV7-9 and TRBJ1-4 provide the parts outside the CDR3, is DTGVSQNPRHKITKRGQNVTFRCDPISEHNRLYWYRQTLGQGPEFLTYFQNEAQLEKSRLLSDRFSAERPKGSFSTLEIQRTEQGDSAMYLCASSFEGIEKLFFGSGTQLSVL.

This clone was observed a handful of times. CDR3 protein: CAISEPGTNEKLFF. The CDR3 region has the DNA TGTGCCATCAGTGAGCCCGGGACAAATGAAAAACTGTTTTTT. This chain connects TRBV10-3 to TRBJ1-4; a possible D gene is TRBD1 (6 bases). The CDR3 is 14 residues long. Germline V gene sequence: CDR1 ENHRY, CDR2 SYGVKD. Trimming removed 2 bases from V and 5 bases from J, with 9 bases in between.

The chain employs TRBV6-5 and TRBJ2-7; D is undetermined. Germline-derived CDR1 and CDR2 are MNHEY and SVGAGI. This CDR3 is built from 12 residues. Trimming took 6 bases from V and 2 from J, leaving 8 bases between them. This CDR3 is CASRPTPYEQYF. The CDR3 DNA follows: TGTGCCAGCAGGCCGACACCCTACGAGCAGTACTTC.

Concerning this clone itself: At one end, the junction sequence differs from germline, possibly due to a read error. The chain carries TRBV6-5 and TRBJ2-7, with D hard to call. This CDR3 has 13 residues. From germline, CDR1 is MNHEY and CDR2 SVGAGI. This chain's CDR3 is CASSYAASKPPDF. The CDR3 DNA is TGTGCCAGCAGTTACGCGGCCTCCAAGCCGCCAGACTTC.

This chain joins TRBV27 and TRBJ1-3, with D unclear. Germline CDR1 MNHEY, CDR2 SMNVEV (reference sequence). Deletions cut 6 bases from V and 1 base from J, with 13 bases between. CDR3 length equals 15 residues. The CDR3 loop is CASRDRSGSGNTIYF. The CDR3 DNA sequence: TGTGCCAGCAGAGACCGGTCCGGATCTGGAAACACCATATATTTT.

This chain joins TRBV27 and TRBJ1-2; D not resolved. With 8 bases removed from V and 3 bases from J, the gap between germline ends came to 16 bases. In germline, CDR1 is MNHEY, CDR2 SMNVEV (reference sequence). CDR3 length equals 14 residues. The CDR3 DNA reads TGTGCCAGCGGTTCCCCATTGGACGACTATGGCTACACCTTC. Amino acids: CASGSPLDDYGYTF.

CDR3 amino acids: CASSPRDRENEKLFF. CDR3 nucleotide sequence: TGTGCCAGCAGCCCGCGGGACAGGGAGAATGAAAAACTGTTTTTT. The rearrangement links TRBV7-9 to TRBJ1-4, with 9 bases matching TRBD1. The CDR3 has 15 amino acids. CDR1 and CDR2 from the germline V gene are SEHNR and FQNEAQ (reference sequence). With 5 bases clipped from V and 5 bases from J, the junction kept 6 bases outside the gene matches.

The chain employs TRBV14 and TRBJ2-5; 7 bases are shared with TRBD2. The CDR3 consists of 15 residues. V shed 0 bases and J 2 bases; nucleotides not matched to a gene: 3. Per the germline V gene, CDR1 is SGHDN and CDR2 is FVKESK. The CDR3, as DNA: TGTGCCAGCAGCCAAGATCGGCGGGAGCAAGAGACCCAGTACTTC. Encoded protein: CASSQDRREQETQYF.

The genes are TRBV13 and TRBJ2-5; 9 bases align to TRBD1. The V and J ends lost 10 bases and 5 bases, in that order; junction bases with no gene match: 14. The length of the CDR3 is 15 residues. Germline CDR1 PRHDT, CDR2 FYEKMQ (reference sequence). The CDR3 DNA reads as TGTGCCACCAGTGATCCCGGGACAGGGATGGAGACCCAGTACTTC. Residues: CATSDPGTGMETQYF. Filled out from reference TRBV13 and TRBJ2-5, the complete variable domain reads AAGVIQSPRHLIKEKRETATLKCYPIPRHDTVYWYQQGPGQDPQFLISFYEKMQSDKGSIPDRFSAQQFSDYHSELNMSSLELGDSALYFCATSDPGTGMETQYFGPGTRLLVL.

The chain joins TRBV7-9 to TRBJ2-1; maybe TRBD1 (6 bases). The V end was cut by 5 bases, the J end by 7 bases, with 9 bases between. The CDR3 extends over 12 amino acids. Per germline, CDR1 SEHNR and CDR2 FQNEAQ (reference sequence). The CDR3 protein is CASSPDRNEQFF. The CDR3 coding sequence is TGTGCCAGCAGCCCTGACAGGAATGAGCAGTTCTTC.

This chain joins TRBV6-1 and TRBJ1-1; 9 bases are shared with TRBD1. Germline V gene sequence: CDR1 MNHNS, CDR2 SASEGT. This CDR3 spans 18 amino acids. Germline trimming cut 4 bases from V and 0 bases from J; bases unmatched to any gene: 12. The chain's CDR3 is CASSVNRGRPTMNTEAFF. In nucleotides, the CDR3 is TGTGCCAGCAGTGTAAACAGGGGGCGTCCTACGATGAACACTGAAGCTTTCTTT.

This chain connects TRBV6-5 to TRBJ2-7, with unresolved D. The CDR3 spans 16 residues. Germline V lookup: CDR1 MNHEY, CDR2 SVGAGI. The V end was cut by 3 bases, the J end by 0 bases, with 15 bases between. CDR3 amino acids: CASSYSPILPSYEQYF. CDR3 bases: TGTGCCAGCAGTTATTCGCCTATACTACCCTCCTACGAGCAGTACTTC.

The V call is TRBV2, the J call TRBJ2-7, with D possibly being TRBD1 (6 bases). The V gene lost 8 bases and the J gene lost 2 bases, with 22 bases spanning the gap. Germline CDR1 is SNHLY and CDR2 is FYNNEI. The CDR3 contains 16 residues. CDR3 sequence (DNA): TGTGCCAGCTGTGGCGTCTCCGGGACATGGGCCTACGAGCAGTACTTC. Encoded protein: CASCGVSGTWAYEQYF.

This chain joins TRBV7-8 and TRBJ2-1; D perhaps matches TRBD1 (6 bases). Germline-derived CDR1 and CDR2 are SGHVS and FQNEAQ. Trimming shortened V by 2 bases and J by 5 bases, and 19 bases separated the two germline ends. The CDR3 is 17 amino acids. CDR3 bases: TGTGCCAGCAGCTTATCGTTGTGGAGGACAGCGGACAATGAGCAGTTCTTC. Translating gives CASSLSLWRTADNEQFF.

This clone was detected only a few times. The chain links TRBV6-1 to TRBJ2-5; either TRBD1 or TRBD2 may fit D (5 bases each). CDR1 and CDR2 (germline): MNHNS, SASEGT. This CDR3 comprises 15 residues. The V gene lost 4 bases and the J gene lost 2 bases, with 14 bases spanning the gap. CDR3 region: CASSVPGPPQETQYF. CDR3 DNA: TGTGCCAGCAGTGTCCCGGGGCCCCCTCAAGAGACCCAGTACTTC.

V gene TRBV12-5 combines with J gene TRBJ1-5; D not resolved. Germline V lookup: CDR1 LGHNT, CDR2 FRNRAP. The CDR3 covers 11 residues. The V and J ends lost 1 base and 6 bases respectively, with 1 base between them. CDR3 nucleotide sequence: TGTGCTAGTGGTTTGGGTCAGCCCCAGCATTTT. Translating gives CASGLGQPQHF.